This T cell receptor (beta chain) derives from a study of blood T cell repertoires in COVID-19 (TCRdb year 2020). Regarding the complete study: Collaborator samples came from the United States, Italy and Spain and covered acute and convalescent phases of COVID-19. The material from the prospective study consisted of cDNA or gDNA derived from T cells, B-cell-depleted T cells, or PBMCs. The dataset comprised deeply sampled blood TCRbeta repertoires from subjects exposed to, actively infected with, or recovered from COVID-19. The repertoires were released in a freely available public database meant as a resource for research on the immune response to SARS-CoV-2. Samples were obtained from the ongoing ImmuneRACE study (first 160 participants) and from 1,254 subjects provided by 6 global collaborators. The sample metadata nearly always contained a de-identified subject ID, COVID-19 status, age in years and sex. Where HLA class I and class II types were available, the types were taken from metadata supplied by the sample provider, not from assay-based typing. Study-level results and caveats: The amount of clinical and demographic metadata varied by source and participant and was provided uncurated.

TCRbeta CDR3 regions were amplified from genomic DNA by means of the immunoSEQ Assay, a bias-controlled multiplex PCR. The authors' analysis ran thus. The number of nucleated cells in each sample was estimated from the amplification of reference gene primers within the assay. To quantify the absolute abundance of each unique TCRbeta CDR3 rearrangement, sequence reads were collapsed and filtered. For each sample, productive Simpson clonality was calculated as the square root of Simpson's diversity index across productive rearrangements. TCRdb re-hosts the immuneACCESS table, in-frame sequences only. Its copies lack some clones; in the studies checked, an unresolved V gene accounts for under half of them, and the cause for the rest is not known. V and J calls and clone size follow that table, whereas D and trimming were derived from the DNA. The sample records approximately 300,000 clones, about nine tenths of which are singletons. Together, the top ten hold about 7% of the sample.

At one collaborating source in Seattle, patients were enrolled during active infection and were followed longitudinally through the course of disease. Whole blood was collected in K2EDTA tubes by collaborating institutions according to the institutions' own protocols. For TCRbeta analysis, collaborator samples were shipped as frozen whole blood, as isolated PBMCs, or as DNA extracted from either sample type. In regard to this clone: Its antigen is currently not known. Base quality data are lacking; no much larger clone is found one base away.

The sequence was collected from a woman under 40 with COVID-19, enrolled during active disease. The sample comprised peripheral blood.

The DNA is as follows: TGTGCCAGCAGTGAAGATGCGGCCGGGGAGACCCAGTACTTC. Its amino acids are CASSEDAAGETQYF. The sequence joins TRBV2 to TRBJ2-5, with no confidently assigned D gene. The CDR3 holds 14 amino acids from the cysteine to the phenylalanine. The sequence is cut down to CDR3 DNA, 42 bases in frame from base 1. CDR1 and CDR2 were assigned from the germline V gene as SNHLY and FYNNEI. The junction shows trimming of 1 base on V and 5 bases on J, plus 11 bases between the germline ends.